This T cell receptor (beta chain) emerged from a study of cytotoxic CD8 clonotypes in ibrutinib-treated CLL. Study in general: Response sampling came at median around a year of treatment, ranging 6 to 36 months. Study conclusions and caveats: Age-matched healthy donor levels were exceeded by baseline clonality, which tracked circulating CD8+ T-cell counts.

Concerning this clone itself: Its antigen is unidentified.

This table comes from immunoSEQ multiplex PCR, and its TCRdb copy is limited to in-frame clones, with some not included. Among fewer than 400,000 clones listed, 67% were seen once. The CDR3 totals 20 residues. CDR1 is MGHRA, CDR2 YSYEKL, per germline. The V and J ends lost 0 bases and 2 bases, in that order; junction bases with no gene match: 17. Specimen: PBMCs, collected after 36 months of ibrutinib treatment. The receptor was isolated from a human donor with chronic lymphocytic leukemia. The chain recombines TRBV4-1 with TRBJ2-7; TRBD2 matches 9 bases. The CDR3 DNA sequence: TGCGCCAGCAGCCAAGATGCGGTGTTAGCGGGAGTACCCTTTACCTACGAGCAGTACTTC. Translation gives CASSQDAVLAGVPFTYEQYF.